This T cell receptor beta chain came from a study of blood T cell repertoires in COVID-19. In the study overall: COVID-19 samples, acute and convalescent, were from the United States, Italy and Spain. PBMCs, B-cell-depleted T cells, or T cells were the source of the cDNA or gDNA that made up the material.

J was trimmed by 2 bases and V by 6 bases; bases with no gene match: 5. The CDR3 runs 15 residues. Germline CDR1 MNHEY, CDR2 SVGAGI. Original methodology: Amplification from reference gene primers served as the basis for estimated nucleated cell counts. The assay was immunoSEQ multiplex PCR, and TCRdb's table has in-frame clones only and misses some. The DNA was the basis for D and trimming; V, J and clone size are from that table. The sample has 9,500 to 11,000 clones, about 88% seen once. The TCR was taken from a human donor in a cohort sampled during active COVID-19. The sample comprised peripheral blood. The chain links TRBV6-5 to TRBJ2-3; 10 positions match TRBD1. CDR3 region: CASSSGTGVTDTQYF. In nucleotides, the CDR3 is TGTGCCAGCAGCTCCGGGACAGGGGTCACAGATACGCAGTATTTT.